This T cell receptor (beta chain) was captured in a study of post-analysis software for immune sequencing data. Findings of the study overall: Several TRBV segments, TRBV5-6, TRBV5-1 and TRBV20-1 among them, were found more frequent in patients than controls. Multiple sclerosis was associated with a significant reduction in normalized Chao1 diversity relative to controls.

CDR1 is LGHDT, CDR2 YNNKEL, per germline (reference sequence). V dropped 4 bases and J dropped 7 bases, with 11 bases sitting between them. The length of the CDR3 is 13 residues. Remarks on this clonotype: Its antigen remains unidentified.

TCR beta libraries were prepared from cDNA with unique molecular identifiers. There were roughly 0.95 to 10 million T cells, and around 500,000 cDNA molecules came from them. A single record per CDR3 protein comes from TCRdb applying MiXCR to the PCR reads. The sample records 150,000 to 200,000 distinct CDR3 sequences, approximately 31% being singletons. The sequenced sample was blood. The chain combines TRBV3-1 with TRBJ2-1, with D uncertain. The source is a girl between 5 and 17 years old with multiple sclerosis. CDR3 in amino acids: CASSPRLANEQFF. The CDR3, as DNA: TGTGCCAGCAGCCCCCGACTGGCGAATGAGCAGTTCTTC.